These 31 T cell receptor beta chains originate from one sample sequenced in a study of blood T cell repertoires in COVID-19. The method was immunoSEQ multiplex PCR; TCRdb's version includes in-frame clones alone and lacks a portion of them. Found here are more than 350,000 clones, 70% to 90% of them singletons; the top ten hold about 2.9%. Material: peripheral blood. The receptors were gathered from a woman aged 25 to 39 with COVID-19, enrolled during active disease.

The chain combines TRBV6-2 or TRBV6-3 with TRBJ1-5; the D gene is possibly TRBD1 (6 bases). Germline-derived CDR1 and CDR2 are MNHEY and SVGEGT. V lost 6 bases to trimming and J lost 7 bases, with 13 bases between them. The CDR3 extends over 13 amino acids. This CDR3 is CASSKGVRQPQHF. For the CDR3, the DNA is TGTGCCAGCAGCAAGGGGGTGCGGCAGCCCCAGCATTTT.

The CDR3 spells CASSLRQGREAFF. The CDR3 nucleotides read TGTGCCAGCAGTCTACGACAGGGGCGGGAAGCTTTCTTT. V gene TRBV27 combines with J gene TRBJ1-1; 8 bases map to TRBD1. The germline gives CDR1 MNHEY, CDR2 SMNVEV (reference sequence). V dropped 5 bases and J dropped 8; count of bases not matched to a gene: 7. The CDR3 runs to 13 residues.

The rearrangement uses TRBV7-9 and TRBJ2-3; the D gene is possibly TRBD2 (5 bases). The CDR3 totals 12 residues. V lost 5 bases to trimming and J lost 5 bases, with 8 bases between them. Germline V gene data show CDR1 as SEHNR and CDR2 as FQNEAQ (reference sequence). The CDR3 spells CASSALGDTQYF. Here the CDR3 DNA reads TGTGCCAGCAGCGCACTAGGAGATACGCAGTATTTT.

The J gene is TRBJ2-7, the V gene TRBV21-1; the table assigns TRBD1, which was not confirmed against the DNA. TRBV21-1 has pseudogene status. The CDR3 has 17 amino acids. The CDR3 DNA is TGTGCCAGCGTATGGATAAAAGGGGCAGGGCATCGATACGAGCAGTACTTC. This sequence encodes CASVWIKGAGHRYEQYF.

The chain links TRBV6-2 or TRBV6-3 to TRBJ2-7; the match to TRBD1 covers 9 bases. The CDR3 is 13 residues long. With 5 bases clipped from V and 12 bases from J, the junction kept 11 bases outside the gene matches. Germline V gene data show CDR1 as MNHEY and CDR2 as SVGEGT. The CDR3 sequence is CASSRTGTGNSYF. As DNA, the CDR3 is TGTGCCAGCAGTAGGACCGGGACAGGGAATTCGTACTTC.

For the CDR3, the DNA is TGTGCCAGCAGTTATTACGGGATAGAAGCTTTCTTT. It encodes CASSYYGIEAFF. The chain has TRBV6-2 or TRBV6-3 and TRBJ1-1; no definite D call. V dropped 3 bases and J dropped 8 bases, with 10 bases sitting between them. The germline CDR1 and CDR2 sequences are MNHEY and SVGEGT. The CDR3 runs to 12 residues.

CDR3 region: CATSDSDRGNTGELFF. The CDR3 DNA is TGTGCCACCAGTGATTCCGACCGGGGGAACACCGGGGAGCTGTTTTTT. The rearrangement joins TRBV24-1 to TRBJ2-2; a weak D match, TRBD2 (5 bases). Germline CDR1 KGHDR, CDR2 SFDVKD. V was cut by 2 bases and J by 1 base, with 10 bases left in between. The CDR3 is made up of 16 amino acids.

V usage is TRBV28 and J usage is TRBJ2-3, with a possible D match to TRBD1 (6 bases). Trimming left V 5 bases short and J 6 bases short, with 15 bases between. This CDR3 has 14 residues. CDR1 is MDHEN, CDR2 SYDVKM, per germline. The DNA of the CDR3 is TGTGCCAGCAGTGGTGAGGGGGTCGGCGATACGCAGTATTTT. Its translation: CASSGEGVGDTQYF.

The chain has TRBV4-3 and TRBJ2-1; D may be TRBD2 (5 bases). CDR1 is LGHNA, CDR2 YSLEER, per germline. The CDR3 spans 15 residues. The V end was cut by 0 bases, the J end by 7 bases, with 13 bases between. CDR3 nucleotide sequence: TGCGCCAGCAGCCAAGATCAACGGGAATGGAATGAGCAGTTCTTC. Amino acid sequence: CASSQDQREWNEQFF.

J is TRBJ2-2 and V is TRBV29-1; 8 nucleotides match TRBD1. Germline V gene lookup returns CDR1 SQVTM and CDR2 ANQGSEA. V was pared by 6 bases and J by 0 bases, with 12 bases of the junction left unmatched. The CDR3 covers 17 residues. CDR3 residues: CSVPKPLTGANTGELFF. As DNA, the CDR3 is TGCAGCGTCCCTAAACCTTTGACAGGGGCGAACACCGGGGAGCTGTTTTTT.

The V gene is TRBV10-3, the J gene TRBJ2-3, with a tentative D call TRBD1 (8 bases). This CDR3 spans 15 amino acids. Germline V CDR1 and CDR2: ENHRY, SYGVKD. Trimming took off 10 bases at V and 1 base at J, with 18 bases between the two ends. The CDR3 reads CATQGVRGRTDTQYF. DNA for the CDR3: TGTGCCACACAGGGGGTGCGGGGGCGCACAGATACGCAGTATTTT.

The chain joins TRBV28 to TRBJ2-7; tentative D call: TRBD2 (6 bases). The ends were cut back, 1 base at V and 1 base at J, with 20 bases in the middle. The germline V gene has CDR1 MDHEN and CDR2 SYDVKM. The CDR3 totals 18 residues. CDR3 nucleotide sequence: TGTGCCAGCAGTTTATTAGAGACTAGAGTTACCTCATCCTACGAGCAGTACTTC. Its translation is CASSLLETRVTSSYEQYF.

The chain joins TRBV2 to TRBJ2-7, with 7 bases that match TRBD2. Trimming cost V 3 bases and J 9 bases; bases outside gene matches: 8. The length of the CDR3 is 13 residues. In germline, CDR1 is SNHLY, CDR2 FYNNEI. CDR3 bases: TGTGCCAGCAGTGATACTAGCGTGACGACGCAGTACGTC. Protein: CASSDTSVTTQYV.

In its sample, this clone was seen once. For the CDR3, the DNA is TGTGCCAGCAGCCTGGGACAGGGGTCCGCCAAAAACATTCAGTACTTC. Its translation: CASSLGQGSAKNIQYF. V and J are TRBV28 and TRBJ2-4; 10 bases fit TRBD1. J lost 1 base, V lost 6 bases, and 6 bases had no gene match. Germline V gene lookup returns CDR1 MDHEN and CDR2 SYDVKM. The CDR3 totals 16 residues.

The V gene is TRBV4-1, the J gene TRBJ1-4; D not resolved. This CDR3 is 15 amino acids long. Germline CDR1 and CDR2: MGHRA and YSYEKL. Trimming removed 2 bases at V and 7 bases at J, with 14 bases between. The CDR3 nucleotides read TGCGCCAGCAGCCAATTACCAGCGTCCGGTGAAAAACTGTTTTTT. Encoded protein: CASSQLPASGEKLFF.

The chain has TRBV28 and TRBJ2-7; TRBD2 agrees at 8 bases. The CDR3 has 16 amino acids. Germline lookup yields CDR1 MDHEN and CDR2 SYDVKM. The V gene end was trimmed by 5 bases and the J gene end by 3 bases; junction bases not matched to a gene: 12. This CDR3 is CASSTLGGAGFYEQYF. The CDR3 coding sequence is TGTGCCAGCAGTACTCTCGGGGGGGCCGGTTTCTACGAGCAGTACTTC.

V usage is TRBV15 and J usage is TRBJ1-1; 8 nucleotides match TRBD1. This CDR3 is built from 15 residues. Germline V lookup: CDR1 LNHNV, CDR2 YYDKDF (reference sequence). The V segment lost 2 bases and the J segment 2 bases; nucleotides outside the gene matches: 4. The CDR3 DNA sequence: TGTGCCACCAGCAGATTACAGGGGGGAAACACTGAAGCTTTCTTT. It specifies CATSRLQGGNTEAFF.

V and J are TRBV6-2 or TRBV6-3 and TRBJ2-1; possible D gene TRBD1, 5 bases. This CDR3 comprises 15 residues. Germline loops: CDR1 MNHEY, CDR2 SVGEGT. The ends were cut back, 0 bases at V and 0 bases at J, with 6 bases in the middle. CDR3 in amino acids: CASSYSGLSYNEQFF. DNA of the CDR3: TGTGCCAGCAGTTACTCGGGGCTCTCCTACAATGAGCAGTTCTTC.

The V call is TRBV28, the J call TRBJ1-6; TRBD1 aligns across 7 bases. The CDR3 has 15 residues. Germline V gene lookup returns CDR1 MDHEN and CDR2 SYDVKM. The V segment lost 2 bases and the J segment 7 bases; nucleotides outside the gene matches: 5. CDR3 residues: CASSLRDRENSPLHF. In nucleotides, the CDR3 is TGTGCCAGCAGTTTAAGAGACAGGGAAAATTCACCCCTCCACTTT.

The chain recombines TRBV5-1 with TRBJ2-7; D is uncertain. V was clipped by 0 bases and J by 0 bases, with 7 bases between them. The CDR3 has 14 amino acids. Germline-derived CDR1 and CDR2 are SGHRS and YFSETQ. The CDR3 loop is CASSLVADSYEQYF. In DNA, the CDR3 is TGCGCCAGCAGCTTGGTGGCAGACTCCTACGAGCAGTACTTC.

The rearrangement links TRBV19 to TRBJ2-3, with 8 bases lining up with TRBD1. The V segment lost 3 bases and the J segment 3 bases; nucleotides outside the gene matches: 8. Per the germline V gene, CDR1 is LNHDA and CDR2 is SQIVND (reference sequence). The CDR3 consists of 16 residues. Here the CDR3 reads CASSIPGGQETDTQYF. The CDR3 coding sequence is TGTGCCAGTAGTATCCCAGGGGGCCAGGAGACAGATACGCAGTATTTT.

The chain carries TRBV29-1 and TRBJ2-5, with D unclear. This CDR3 is built from 13 residues. The V end was cut by 5 bases, the J end by 1 base, with 11 bases between. Germline V CDR1 and CDR2: SQVTM, ANQGSEA. CDR3 in amino acids: CSVRLGSQETQYF. The CDR3 nucleotides read TGCAGCGTTCGTTTGGGCAGCCAAGAGACCCAGTACTTC.

The rearrangement links TRBV7-9 to TRBJ2-2, with 11 bases matching TRBD2. The trim removed 5 bases at V and 6 bases at J, leaving 11 bases unmatched. The CDR3 covers 17 residues. In germline, CDR1 is SEHNR, CDR2 FQNEAQ (reference sequence). CDR3 region: CASSVSGTSGGAGELFF. The CDR3 DNA is TGTGCCAGCAGCGTCTCCGGGACTAGCGGTGGGGCCGGGGAGCTGTTTTTT.

The chain links TRBV18 to TRBJ1-6, with 9 nucleotides matching TRBD1. The CDR3 loop spans 18 amino acids. Per the germline V gene, CDR1 is KGHSH and CDR2 is LQKENI. V was clipped by 3 bases and J by 1 base; unmatched bases: 7. The CDR3 spells CASSPQTGGRSYNSPLHF. CDR3 sequence (DNA): TGTGCCAGCTCACCTCAGACAGGGGGACGTTCCTATAATTCACCCCTCCACTTT.

CDR3 amino acids: CASSLSTGGLVAFF. CDR3 nucleotides: TGTGCCAGCAGTTTATCCACAGGGGGGCTTGTAGCTTTCTTT. The chain has TRBV28 and TRBJ1-1, with TRBD1 matching 8 bases. The CDR3 has 14 amino acids. V dropped 1 base and J dropped 10; count of bases not matched to a gene: 8. Germline CDR1 MDHEN, CDR2 SYDVKM.

V is TRBV7-2 and J is TRBJ1-2; no clear D. CDR3 length equals 14 residues. The V gene lost 5 bases and the J gene lost 8 bases, with 18 bases spanning the gap. The germline V gene encodes CDR1 SGHTA and CDR2 FQGNSA. The CDR3 sequence is CASSPVPVPGGYTF. The CDR3, as DNA: TGTGCCAGCAGCCCGGTCCCTGTTCCGGGAGGCTACACCTTC.

The rearrangement uses TRBV4-1 and TRBJ1-2; 7 bases map to TRBD1. The CDR3 covers 15 residues. Trimming removed 3 bases from V and 7 bases from J; junction bases left unmatched: 11. Germline-derived CDR1 and CDR2 are MGHRA and YSYEKL. CDR3 nucleotide sequence: TGCGCCAGCAGCCAGGAGACAGGGCTAACGAGTGGCTACACCTTC. Translated, it gives CASSQETGLTSGYTF.

The chain combines TRBV14 with TRBJ2-2; D is ambiguous. The V end lost 4 bases, the J end lost 7 bases, and 7 bases lay between the germline ends. Germline V gene data show CDR1 as SGHDN and CDR2 as FVKESK. The CDR3 consists of 12 residues. DNA of the CDR3: TGTGCCAGCAGCCTAAATAGCGGGGAGCTGTTTTTT. Its translation is CASSLNSGELFF.

This clone was seen only once. The chain joins TRBV13 to TRBJ1-1; 11 nucleotides agree with TRBD1. Germline V gene data show CDR1 as PRHDT and CDR2 as FYEKMQ (reference sequence). The CDR3 has 16 residues. V gave up 5 bases and J gave up 2 bases; unmatched junction bases: 7. The CDR3 DNA sequence: TGTGCCAGCAGCCACGGACAGGGGGCGCGTAACACTGAAGCTTTCTTT. Protein product: CASSHGQGARNTEAFF. Together with reference TRBV13 and TRBJ1-1, the CDR3 gives the full variable domain: AAGVIQSPRHLIKEKRETATLKCYPIPRHDTVYWYQQGPGQDPQFLISFYEKMQSDKGSIPDRFSAQQFSDYHSELNMSSLELGDSALYFCASSHGQGARNTEAFFGQGTRLTVV.

The chain employs TRBV6-1 and TRBJ2-1, with a weak D call TRBD2 (5 bases). CDR3 length: 17 residues. Looked up from germline, CDR1 is MNHNS and CDR2 is SASEGT. V was trimmed by 4 bases and J by 1 base, leaving 17 bases between them. As DNA, the CDR3 is TGTGCCAGCAGTGGCCCGATATGGAGGAAATCCTACAATGAGCAGTTCTTC. Residues: CASSGPIWRKSYNEQFF.

The chain has TRBV9 and TRBJ2-1, with D possibly matching TRBD1 (6 bases). The CDR3 extends over 15 amino acids. Looked up from germline, CDR1 is SGDLS and CDR2 is YYNGEE. With 0 bases removed from V and 2 bases from J, the gap between germline ends came to 9 bases. The CDR3 nucleotides are TGTGCCAGCAGCGTAGATGAGGGGGCCTACAATGAGCAGTTCTTC. Its translation is CASSVDEGAYNEQFF.